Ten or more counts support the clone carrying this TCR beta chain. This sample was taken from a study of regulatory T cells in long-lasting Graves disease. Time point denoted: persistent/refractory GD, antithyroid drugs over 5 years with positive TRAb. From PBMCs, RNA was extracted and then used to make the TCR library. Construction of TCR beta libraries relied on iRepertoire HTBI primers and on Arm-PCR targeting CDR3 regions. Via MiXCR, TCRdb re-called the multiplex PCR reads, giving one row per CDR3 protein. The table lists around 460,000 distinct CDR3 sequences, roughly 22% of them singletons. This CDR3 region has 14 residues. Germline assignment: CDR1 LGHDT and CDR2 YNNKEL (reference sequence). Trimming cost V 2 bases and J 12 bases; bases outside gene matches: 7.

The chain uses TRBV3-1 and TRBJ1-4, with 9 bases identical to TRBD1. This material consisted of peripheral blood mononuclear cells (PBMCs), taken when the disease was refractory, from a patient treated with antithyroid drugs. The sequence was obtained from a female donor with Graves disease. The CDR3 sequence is CASSQSLGQGQLFF. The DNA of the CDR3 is TGTGCCAGCAGCCAATCTTTGGGACAGGGACAACTGTTTTTT.